The subject of this entry is one TCR beta chain. Recently diagnosed hyperthyroidism of less than 2 months' duration affected patients aged 18 to 65. The CDR3 extends over 13 amino acids. The V end lost 3 bases, the J end lost 9 bases, and 15 bases lay between the germline ends. CDR1 is DFQATT and CDR2 is SNEGSKA in the germline V gene (reference sequence). These data originate in a study of T cells in Graves' hyperthyroidism and ophthalmopathy. RNA transcripts were the template for amplifying TCR beta CDR3 regions. Initially, a first-round RT-PCR of the TCR CDR3 employed the HTBI primer set. TCRdb redid the calling of the multiplex PCR reads with MiXCR, one entry per CDR3 protein. This sample yields hundreds of thousands of distinct CDR3 sequences, of which 38% are seen a single time; 7% to 10% belongs to the top ten.

Sequenced sample: blood. The TCR was taken from a man between 18 and 35 years old with Graves' hyperthyroidism. V usage is TRBV20-1 and J usage is TRBJ1-5; unclear D gene. The CDR3 region has the DNA TGCAGTGCTAGCCCCCCCGGCGCGGGGCCCCAGCATTTT. Amino acid sequence: CSASPPGAGPQHF.